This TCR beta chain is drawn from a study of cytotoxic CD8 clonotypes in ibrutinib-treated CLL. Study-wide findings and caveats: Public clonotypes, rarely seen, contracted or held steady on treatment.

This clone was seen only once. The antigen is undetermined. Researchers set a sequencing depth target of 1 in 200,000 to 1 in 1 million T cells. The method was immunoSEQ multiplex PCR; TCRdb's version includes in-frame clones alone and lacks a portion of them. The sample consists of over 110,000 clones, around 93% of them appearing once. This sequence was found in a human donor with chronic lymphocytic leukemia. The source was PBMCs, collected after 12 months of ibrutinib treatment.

The CDR3 DNA sequence: TGCGCCAGCAGCTTGGCAGGCCGTAATGAAAAACTGTTTTTT. It is translated as CASSLAGRNEKLFF. V gene TRBV5-1 combines with J gene TRBJ1-4; no definite D call. This CDR3 contains 14 residues. Trimming took off 0 bases at V and 4 bases at J, with 7 bases between the two ends. Germline assignment: CDR1 SGHRS and CDR2 YFSETQ.